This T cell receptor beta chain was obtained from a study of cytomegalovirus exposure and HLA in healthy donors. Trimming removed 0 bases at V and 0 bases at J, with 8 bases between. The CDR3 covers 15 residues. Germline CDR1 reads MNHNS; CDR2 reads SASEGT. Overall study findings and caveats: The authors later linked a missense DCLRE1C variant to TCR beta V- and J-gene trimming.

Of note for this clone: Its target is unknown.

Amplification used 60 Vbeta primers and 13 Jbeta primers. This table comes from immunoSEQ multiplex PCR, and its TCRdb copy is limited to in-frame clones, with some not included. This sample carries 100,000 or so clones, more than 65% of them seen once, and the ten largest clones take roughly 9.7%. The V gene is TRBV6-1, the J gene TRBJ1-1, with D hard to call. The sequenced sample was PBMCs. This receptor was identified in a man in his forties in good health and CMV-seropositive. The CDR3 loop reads CASSEAGRVNTEAFF. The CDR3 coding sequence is TGTGCCAGCAGTGAAGCAGGGAGAGTGAACACTGAAGCTTTCTTT.